A single sample is the source of the 18 T cell receptor beta chains below, sequenced in a study of shared clonotypes between healthy human individuals. Naive CD8 cells lacked CD45RO, underwent positive selection for CCR7 and left out terminally differentiated effector memory CD45RA+ cells. Here immunoSEQ multiplex PCR was the method, and the copy in TCRdb shows in-frame clones only, minus some. The repertoire consists of some 630,000 clones, with 90% to 97% occurring once and the leading ten covering 0.11%. The sample was naive CD8+ T cells sorted from blood. Source of these receptors: a young woman in good health.

The chain has TRBV2 and TRBJ1-2; D might be TRBD1 (5 bases). The CDR3 is 15 residues long. CDR1 and CDR2 from the germline V gene are SNHLY and FYNNEI. The ends were cut back, 3 bases at V and 3 bases at J, with 14 bases in the middle. The CDR3 DNA reads TGTGCCAGCAGTGACACCGGGGGGAGAGACTATGGCTACACCTTC. Protein sequence: CASSDTGGRDYGYTF.

The genes are TRBV6-5 and TRBJ1-2, with 7 nucleotides matching TRBD1. Trimming removed 1 base from V and 2 bases from J; junction bases left unmatched: 7. CDR1 is MNHEY and CDR2 is SVGAGI in the germline V gene. The CDR3 has 16 residues. CDR3 protein: CASSYLAGGANYGYTF. The DNA for the CDR3 is TGTGCCAGCAGTTACTTGGCAGGGGGTGCGAACTATGGCTACACCTTC.

The V call is TRBV6-1, the J call TRBJ2-1; 7 nucleotides line up with TRBD2. Germline CDR1 is MNHNS and CDR2 is SASEGT. The CDR3 runs to 15 residues. J lost 3 bases, V lost 4 bases, and 6 bases had no gene match. CDR3 DNA sequence: TGTGCCAGCAGTGTAATTGGCGGGAGCTACAATGAGCAGTTCTTC. This gives the protein CASSVIGGSYNEQFF.

The genes are TRBV15 and TRBJ2-1; D might be TRBD1 or TRBD2, each matching 5 bases. This CDR3 contains 13 residues. With 2 bases removed from V and 15 bases from J, the gap between germline ends came to 17 bases. Germline CDR1 is LNHNV and CDR2 is YYDKDF (reference sequence). CDR3 DNA: TGTGCCACCAGCAGACCCCCTCGAGGGGTTAGGTTCTTC. Translating gives CATSRPPRGVRFF.

The chain is built from TRBV29-1 and TRBJ2-5; D is undetermined. V lost 2 bases to trimming and J lost 0 bases, with 4 bases between them. The CDR3 totals 12 residues. Germline V gives CDR1 SQVTM, CDR2 ANQGSEA. The CDR3 loop reads CSVESYQETQYF. The CDR3 DNA reads TGCAGCGTTGAATCGTACCAAGAGACCCAGTACTTC.

This chain joins TRBV7-9 and TRBJ2-3; the D call may be TRBD1 or TRBD2 (6 bases each). In germline, CDR1 is SEHNR, CDR2 FQNEAQ (reference sequence). Trimming removed 7 bases at V and 4 bases at J, with 15 bases between. This CDR3 region has 14 residues. The CDR3 coding sequence is TGTGCCAGCACCGATGGGGGGCTCGCAGATACGCAGTATTTT. Its translation is CASTDGGLADTQYF. The whole variable domain, remainder taken from reference TRBV7-9 and TRBJ2-3, is DTGVSQNPRHKITKRGQNVTFRCDPISEHNRLYWYRQTLGQGPEFLTYFQNEAQLEKSRLLSDRFSAERPKGSFSTLEIQRTEQGDSAMYLCASTDGGLADTQYFGPGTRLTVL.

V gene TRBV6-5 combines with J gene TRBJ2-1; 10 bases match TRBD2. The CDR3 spans 15 residues. From germline, CDR1 is MNHEY and CDR2 SVGAGI. The V segment lost 2 bases and the J segment 8 bases; nucleotides outside the gene matches: 6. CDR3 coding DNA: TGTGCCAGCAGTTACACCCTAGCGGGAGCTTATGAGCAGTTCTTC. Its translation is CASSYTLAGAYEQFF.

This clone was counted a single time. Other DNA sequences in the same sample also yield this CDR3. The chain carries TRBV5-4 and TRBJ2-5; no clear D. This CDR3 is built from 11 residues. Germline V gives CDR1 SGHNT, CDR2 YYREEE (reference sequence). V gave up 3 bases and J gave up 5 bases, with 5 bases separating them. DNA of the CDR3: TGTGCCAGCAGCTCTGTTGAGACCCAGTACTTC. It yields the protein CASSSVETQYF.

Notes on this clone: Additional DNA sequences in this sample encode the identical CDR3. This chain links TRBV27 with TRBJ2-1; D gene unclear. Trimming took off 3 bases at V and 2 bases at J, with 8 bases between the two ends. Germline assignment: CDR1 MNHEY and CDR2 SMNVEV (reference sequence). The CDR3 extends over 14 amino acids. CDR3 sequence reads: CASSFGLAYNEQFF. The CDR3 region has the DNA TGTGCCAGCAGTTTTGGGCTAGCCTACAATGAGCAGTTCTTC.

To note about this clone: No DNA is shown, since the ends of the CDR3 on it are uncertain; the CDR3 is the one TCRdb lists. The chain uses TRBV28 and TRBJ1-1. CDR1 is MDHEN and CDR2 is SYDVKM in the germline V gene. The CDR3 region is 14 residues in length, termini included. This CDR3 reads CASTSVGPGTEAFF.

The genes are TRBV7-9 and TRBJ1-1; unclear D gene. From germline, CDR1 is SEHNR and CDR2 FQNEAQ (reference sequence). The CDR3 runs 14 residues. Trimming took 6 bases from V and 0 from J, leaving 11 bases between them. The CDR3 is CASRPKGVNTEAFF. For the CDR3, the DNA is TGTGCCAGCAGGCCTAAGGGAGTGAACACTGAAGCTTTCTTT.

This clone was seen just once. The rearrangement joins TRBV5-6 to TRBJ1-1; 7 nucleotides line up with TRBD1. The CDR3 is made up of 13 amino acids. V lost 4 bases and J lost 7; bases outside the gene matches: 7. Germline CDR1 reads SGHDT; CDR2 reads YYEEEE. CDR3 residues: CASSLQGSVEAFF. CDR3 bases: TGTGCCAGCAGCCTACAGGGGTCCGTTGAAGCTTTCTTT. The complete variable domain, with remaining parts taken from reference TRBV5-6 and TRBJ1-1, reads DAGVTQSPTHLIKTRGQQVTLRCSPKSGHDTVSWYQQALGQGPQFIFQYYEEEERQRGNFPDRFSGHQFPNYSSELNVNALLLGDSALYLCASSLQGSVEAFFGQGTRLTVV.

The chain couples TRBV4-1 to TRBJ2-1; 11 bases agree with TRBD2. CDR3 length: 16 amino acids. J gave up 4 bases and V 2 bases, and 4 bases lay outside the gene matches. The V gene's germline CDR1 is MGHRA and CDR2 YSYEKL. This CDR3 is CASSQRTSGWYNEQFF. The CDR3 coding sequence is TGCGCCAGCAGCCAACGGACTAGCGGGTGGTACAATGAGCAGTTCTTC.

The chain joins TRBV4-1 to TRBJ2-2; perhaps TRBD1 as D (5 bases). This CDR3 comprises 16 residues. CDR1 and CDR2 (germline): MGHRA, YSYEKL. V gave up 1 base and J gave up 4 bases, with 13 bases separating them. The DNA of the CDR3 is TGCGCCAGCAGCCAAGGGGGCGGACCCTTCACCGGGGAGCTGTTTTTT. It is translated as CASSQGGGPFTGELFF.

The chain couples TRBV13 to TRBJ2-5, with 7 bases fitting TRBD1. The CDR3 contains 14 residues. With 6 bases clipped from V and 5 bases from J, the junction kept 9 bases outside the gene matches. Germline V gene lookup returns CDR1 PRHDT and CDR2 FYEKMQ (reference sequence). Here the CDR3 DNA reads TGTGCCAGCAGTTACGGACAGGTCCGGGAGACCCAGTACTTC. Encoded protein: CASSYGQVRETQYF.

The chain joins TRBV29-1 to TRBJ2-3; D possibly matches TRBD1 or TRBD2 (5 bases each). Looked up from germline, CDR1 is SQVTM and CDR2 is ANQGSEA. Trimming cost V 4 bases and J 5 bases, with 13 bases left between them. The CDR3 length is 13 residues. CDR3 in DNA: TGCAGCGTTGGACGAGGGGCAATAGATACGCAGTATTTT. Amino acids: CSVGRGAIDTQYF.

The chain uses TRBV4-1 and TRBJ2-1; D is undetermined. V lost 1 base, J lost 8 bases, and 9 bases lay in between. Germline CDR1 and CDR2: MGHRA and YSYEKL. The CDR3 has 13 amino acids. This CDR3 reads CASSQAHGYEQFF. CDR3 bases: TGCGCCAGCAGCCAAGCCCATGGGTATGAGCAGTTCTTC.

The V call is TRBV30, the J call TRBJ2-5; D is perhaps TRBD2 (6 bases). CDR1 and CDR2 (germline): GTSNPN, SVGIG (reference sequence). The germline V and J ends were trimmed by 1 base and 5 bases, with 11 bases remaining between them. There are 13 residues in the CDR3. The CDR3 region has the DNA TGTGCCTGGAGTGGGAGGGATCGGGAGACCCAGTACTTC. This encodes CAWSGRDRETQYF.